Sequencing of this TCR beta chain was carried out in a study of vaccination effects on CD4 cells after COVID-19. Viral peptide pool expansion of antigen-specific CD4+ T cells preceded sequencing in the ViraFEST assay. The culture ran for under eleven days, and then CD4+ T cells were isolated. Negative nucleocapsid antibody tests before and after vaccination confirmed no previous SARS-CoV-2 infection. For this clone: What it binds is unknown.

The method was immunoSEQ multiplex PCR; TCRdb's version includes in-frame clones alone and lacks a portion of them. The repertoire holds 41,000 or so clones, with more than 60% as singletons. V shed 4 bases, J shed 6 bases, and the junction held 6 bases outside the gene matches. The V gene's germline CDR1 is MNHNY and CDR2 SVGAGI (reference sequence). The CDR3 extends over 15 amino acids. The specimen comprised CD4+ T cells from PBMCs cultured with HCoV-OC43 spike peptides, sampled before COVID-19 vaccination. Subset indicated: HCoV-OC43 spike overlapping peptide pool stimulation. The chain is built from TRBV6-6 and TRBJ2-1; 10 positions agree with TRBD2. The clonotype was recovered from a human donor who received a COVID-19 vaccine. In nucleotides, the CDR3 is TGTGCCAGCAGTTCCGGGACTAGCGCCCTCAATGAGCAGTTCTTC. It codes for CASSSGTSALNEQFF.